This record covers a single T cell receptor beta chain. The antigen this receptor binds is unknown. The record has no base qualities; no much larger clone is one base away. Each collaborating institution followed its own protocols to collect whole blood in K2EDTA tubes. For TCRbeta analysis, collaborators shipped samples in one of three forms: frozen whole blood, isolated PBMCs, or DNA extracted from either of those sample types. TCRbeta CDR3 regions were amplified from genomic DNA using the immunoSEQ Assay, a bias-controlled multiplex PCR. Turning to the authors' computational methods: The number of nucleated cells in each sample was estimated by amplification of reference gene primers within the assay. To quantify the absolute abundance of each unique TCRbeta CDR3 rearrangement, sequence reads were collapsed and filtered. For each sample, productive Simpson clonality was calculated by taking the square root of Simpson's diversity index across productive rearrangements. As stored in TCRdb, this immuneACCESS dataset retains in-frame rearrangements with V and J assigned. A fraction of the clones does not appear; measured against another copy, unresolved V genes explain less than half of the discrepancy, and the remainder lacks a known reason. V and J calls and clone size follow that table, whereas D and trimming were derived from the DNA. Counted in this sample were about 100,000 clones; 80% to 95% of them appeared once. Jointly, the top ten make up roughly 4.5% of the sample.

This record comes from a study of blood T cell repertoires in COVID-19 (dated by TCRdb to between 2020 and 2021). Notes on the research overall: Collaborator samples came from the United States, Italy and Spain and covered acute and convalescent phases of COVID-19. The prospective study material was composed of cDNA or gDNA derived from T cells, B-cell-depleted T cells, or PBMCs. The dataset comprised deeply sampled blood TCRbeta repertoires from subjects exposed to, actively infected with, or recovered from COVID-19. The repertoires were released in a freely available public database meant as a resource for research on the immune response to SARS-CoV-2. Samples came from the ongoing ImmuneRACE study (first 160 participants) plus 1,254 subjects from 6 global collaborators. A de-identified subject ID, COVID-19 status, age in years and sex were almost always included in the sample metadata. Where HLA class I and class II types were available, the types were taken from metadata supplied by the sample provider, not from assay-based typing. Broader findings and caveats from the paper: The quantity of clinical and demographic metadata differed by source and by participant and was supplied without curation.

The germline V gene yields SGHVS for CDR1 and FNYEAQ for CDR2. Trimming removed 4 bases from V and 0 bases from J, leaving 16 bases between the germline ends. The CDR3 measures 18 amino acids from cysteine to phenylalanine. Only CDR3 DNA remains: 54 bases, in frame from the first base. Sequencing used peripheral blood. This clonotype was obtained from a man aged 18 to 29 with acute or convalescent COVID-19. The sequence is built from TRBV7-6 and TRBJ2-6; matching of 6 bases hints at TRBD2 as the D gene. The DNA is TGTGCCAGCAGCTCCCCACGGGAGATTTTCTCTGGGGCCAACGTCCTGACTTTC. Its protein product is CASSSPREIFSGANVLTF.